These 27 T cell receptor beta chains were all obtained from the same sample, sequenced in a study of T cell responses to AZD1222 COVID-19 vaccine. Generated by immunoSEQ multiplex PCR, the TCRdb table keeps only in-frame clones and is missing some. The sample carries 90,000 to 110,000 clones, approximately 91% recorded once. The material sequenced was peripheral blood, taken on day 0 of MenACWY control vaccination. These receptors were taken from an adult in good health.

In this sample, this clone turned up once. This chain joins TRBV18 and TRBJ1-5; 8 bases fit TRBD1. Germline loops: CDR1 KGHSH, CDR2 LQKENI. CDR3 length equals 14 residues. V was pared by 3 bases and J by 6 bases, with 4 bases of the junction left unmatched. DNA of the CDR3: TGTGCCAGCTCACCTGGACAGGGCAGTCAGCCCCAGCATTTT. Residues: CASSPGQGSQPQHF.

In this sample, this clone turned up a few times. The rearrangement joins TRBV5-1 to TRBJ2-1; TRBD1 matches at 9 bases. V lost 4 bases to trimming and J lost 0 bases; unmatched junction nucleotides: 11. CDR3 length: 18 amino acids. The germline CDR1 and CDR2 sequences are SGHRS and YFSETQ. CDR3 nucleotide sequence: TGCGCCAGCAGCCTCGTACAGGGGGCATACAGCTCCTACAATGAGCAGTTCTTC. Protein: CASSLVQGAYSSYNEQFF. The full variable domain, rest sourced from reference TRBV5-1 and TRBJ2-1, is KAGVTQTPRYLIKTRGQQVTLSCSPISGHRSVSWYQQTPGQGLQFLFEYFSETQRNKGNFPGRFSGRQFSNSRSEMNVSTLELGDSALYLCASSLVQGAYSSYNEQFFGPGTRLTVL.

This sequence joins TRBV3-1 (or the pseudogene TRBV3-2) and TRBJ1-4, with 7 bases fitting TRBD1. The CDR3 runs to 15 residues. CDR1 and CDR2 (germline): LGHDT, YNNKEL (reference sequence). V shed 2 bases and J 6 bases; nucleotides not matched to a gene: 6. The CDR3 DNA reads TGTGCCAGCAGCCAACTTACAGGGGTGGATGAAAAACTGTTTTTT. Its protein is CASSQLTGVDEKLFF.

The rearrangement joins TRBV14 to TRBJ2-3; the D gene is possibly TRBD2 (7 bases). The CDR3 consists of 18 residues. The V end was cut by 1 base, the J end by 2 bases, with 19 bases between. Germline values: CDR1 SGHDN, CDR2 FVKESK. CDR3 coding DNA: TGTGCCAGCAGCCAAGCTGGCCTCGTTCGGGGGGCCACAGATACGCAGTATTTT. Its protein product is CASSQAGLVRGATDTQYF.

The chain is built from TRBV2 and TRBJ1-6; possible D gene TRBD1, 6 bases. Per germline, CDR1 SNHLY and CDR2 FYNNEI. Trimming pared 6 bases from V and 6 bases from J, leaving 18 bases between. CDR3 length equals 16 residues. Here the CDR3 DNA reads TGTGCCAGCAGACCCCAGGGGCCAGGGTTTAATTCACCCCTCCACTTT. It is translated as CASRPQGPGFNSPLHF.

J is TRBJ1-2 and V is TRBV7-2, with 9 bases that match TRBD1. Germline V lookup: CDR1 SGHTA, CDR2 FQGNSA. The CDR3 consists of 15 residues. The trim removed 6 bases at V and 7 bases at J, leaving 12 bases unmatched. CDR3 amino acids: CASRMGPGQGSGYTF. CDR3 coding DNA: TGTGCCAGCAGGATGGGCCCGGGACAGGGCTCTGGCTACACCTTC.

V gene TRBV7-3 combines with J gene TRBJ2-3; D may be TRBD1 (5 bases). Trimming stripped 1 base from V and 0 bases from J, with 8 bases between. The CDR3 has 15 amino acids. Germline lookup yields CDR1 SGHTA and CDR2 FQGTGA. In DNA form, the CDR3 reads TGTGCCAGCAGCTTAAATCGACAGAGCACAGATACGCAGTATTTT. Amino acid sequence: CASSLNRQSTDTQYF.

The rearrangement links TRBV12-3 or TRBV12-4 to TRBJ1-5; D gene uncertain. V gave up 7 bases and J gave up 8 bases, with 15 bases separating them. The CDR3 has 13 amino acids. The CDR3 DNA reads as TGTGCCAGCACCACCGGTTTTGGCGAGCCCCAGCATTTT. It translates to CASTTGFGEPQHF.

The table lists this clone with a count of one. The J gene is TRBJ2-3, the V gene TRBV24-1, with TRBD1 matching over 9 bases. The CDR3 has 15 residues. Germline CDR1 is KGHDR and CDR2 is SFDVKD. Losses at the gene ends were 9 bases for V and 4 bases for J; bases not matched to a gene: 10. In DNA form, the CDR3 reads TGTGCCACCCGGTCGTCGGACAGGGGCTCAGATACGCAGTATTTT. The encoded protein is CATRSSDRGSDTQYF.

The J gene is TRBJ2-2, the V gene TRBV3-1 (or the pseudogene TRBV3-2); 7 bases agree with TRBD1. CDR1 is LGHDT, CDR2 YNNKEL, per germline (reference sequence). V trimming: 0 bases; J trimming: 4 bases; junction bases outside the gene matches: 5. The CDR3 totals 16 residues. The CDR3 bases are TGTGCCAGCAGCCAAGATAGGGGGCCGTTCACCGGGGAGCTGTTTTTT. It specifies CASSQDRGPFTGELFF.

The V call is TRBV13, the J call TRBJ2-3; D remains unclear. The V end was cut by 7 bases, the J end by 6 bases, with 8 bases between. The CDR3 totals 11 residues. Germline V gene sequence: CDR1 PRHDT, CDR2 FYEKMQ (reference sequence). CDR3 nucleotides: TGTGCCAGCATGCGAATGGATACGCAGTATTTT. Its translation: CASMRMDTQYF.

The rearrangement links TRBV18 to TRBJ1-3; a possible D gene is TRBD1 (6 bases). Germline V CDR1 and CDR2: KGHSH, LQKENI. Trimming took 5 bases from V and 0 from J, leaving 14 bases between them. This CDR3 is built from 16 residues. The CDR3 nucleotides are TGTGCCAGCTCAGAGACAGGAATTAACTCTGGAAACACCATATATTTT. It codes for CASSETGINSGNTIYF.

This rearrangement joins TRBV25-1 to TRBJ2-1, with a tentative D call TRBD2 (5 bases). Between the trimmed V and J ends, which lost 4 bases and 9 bases, there was a span of 19 bases. Looked up from germline, CDR1 is MGHDK and CDR2 is SYGVNS. This CDR3 has 15 amino acids. The CDR3 sequence: CASSVGLTIGSEQFF. The CDR3 DNA reads TGTGCCAGCAGTGTGGGCCTGACAATTGGGAGTGAGCAGTTCTTC. The variable domain in full, with the rest retrieved from reference TRBV25-1 and TRBJ2-1, is EADIYQTPRYLVIGTGKKITLECSQTMGHDKMYWYQQDPGMELHLIHYSYGVNSTEKGDLSSESTVSRIRTEHFPLTLESARPSHTSQYLCASSVGLTIGSEQFFGPGTRLTVL.

The V gene is TRBV7-7, the J gene TRBJ2-1, with 11 nucleotides matching TRBD1. The V and J ends lost 5 bases and 8 bases, in that order; junction bases with no gene match: 8. Looked up from germline, CDR1 is SSHAT and CDR2 is FNYEAQ (reference sequence). The CDR3 has 15 residues. CDR3 region: CASSVGTGGVDEQFF. The CDR3 DNA follows: TGTGCCAGCAGCGTCGGGACAGGGGGTGTCGATGAGCAGTTCTTC.

With regard to this clone: The junction departs from the called germline gene at one end, perhaps through a read error. V gene TRBV6-5 combines with J gene TRBJ2-7; TRBD1 matches 9 bases. The CDR3 contains 13 residues. Per germline, CDR1 MNHEY and CDR2 SVGAGI. CDR3 region: CASRRETGGWYVF. The CDR3 DNA reads TGTGCCAGCAGACGAGAAACAGGGGGCTGGTACGTGTTC.

The chain links TRBV13 to TRBJ1-2; D gene ambiguous. This CDR3 contains 15 residues. V lost 4 bases and J lost 6, with 18 bases in between. The germline gives CDR1 PRHDT, CDR2 FYEKMQ (reference sequence). The CDR3 is CASSSGLSGHNGYTF. In DNA form, the CDR3 reads TGTGCCAGCAGCTCGGGTTTATCCGGGCATAATGGCTACACCTTC.

The V and J genes are TRBV25-1 and TRBJ2-1; 11 nucleotides align to TRBD2. The CDR3 is made up of 15 amino acids. V lost 6 bases to trimming and J lost 5 bases; unmatched junction nucleotides: 6. Per the germline V gene, CDR1 is MGHDK and CDR2 is SYGVNS. CDR3 amino acids: CASRAGLAANNEQFF. CDR3 sequence (DNA): TGTGCCAGCAGAGCGGGACTAGCGGCAAACAATGAGCAGTTCTTC.

J is TRBJ2-2 and V is TRBV6-2 or TRBV6-3; D unresolved. Trimming removed 4 bases from V and 0 bases from J, with 3 bases in between. The CDR3 sequence is 13 residues long. CDR1 is MNHEY and CDR2 is SVGEGT in the germline V gene. The CDR3 DNA reads as TGTGCCAGCAGTTTCGCGAACACCGGGGAGCTGTTTTTT. Translation: CASSFANTGELFF.

As DNA, the CDR3 is TGTGCCAGCAGTTCGCCGGGGGGCTATGGCTACACCTTC. It codes for CASSSPGGYGYTF. V gene TRBV28 combines with J gene TRBJ1-2; D is perhaps TRBD1 (5 bases). The germline V gene has CDR1 MDHEN and CDR2 SYDVKM. The CDR3 spans 13 residues. V was clipped by 4 bases and J by 4 bases, with 10 bases between them.

The chain carries TRBV27 and TRBJ2-7, with D perhaps matching TRBD1 (5 bases). CDR1 is MNHEY, CDR2 SMNVEV, per germline (reference sequence). Between the trimmed V and J ends, which lost 7 bases and 4 bases, there was a span of 20 bases. This CDR3 comprises 15 residues. CDR3 nucleotide sequence: TGTGCCAGCATTAAGTGGGCAGGGAAGGCGTACGAGCAGTACTTC. It translates to CASIKWAGKAYEQYF.

The chain uses TRBV6-6 and TRBJ2-6, with 10 bases that match TRBD1. The CDR3 has 18 amino acids. Germline CDR1 and CDR2: MNHNY and SVGAGI (reference sequence). J lost 2 bases, V lost 5 bases, and 9 bases had no gene match. CDR3 residues: CASSLRQGALAGANVLTF. The DNA of the CDR3 is TGTGCCAGCAGTCTCAGACAGGGGGCGTTGGCTGGGGCCAACGTCCTGACTTTC.

The CDR3 loop reads CASSGGNEQFF. For the CDR3, the DNA is TGTGCCAGCAGTGGTGGCAATGAGCAGTTCTTC. This sequence joins TRBV6-4 and TRBJ2-1; D call uncertain. V lost 4 bases, J lost 6 bases, and 4 bases lay in between. This CDR3 spans 11 amino acids. CDR1 and CDR2 (germline): MRHNA, SNTAGT.

The V and J genes are TRBV24-1 and TRBJ2-2, with D perhaps matching TRBD1 (6 bases). Trimming stripped 7 bases from V and 1 base from J, with 9 bases between. Germline V gives CDR1 KGHDR, CDR2 SFDVKD. The CDR3 loop spans 14 amino acids. CDR3 protein: CATSRGQNTGELFF. The CDR3 coding sequence is TGTGCCACCAGCAGGGGCCAGAACACCGGGGAGCTGTTTTTT.

The rearrangement links TRBV25-1 to TRBJ2-3; perhaps TRBD2 as D (5 bases). The CDR3 runs 16 residues. V lost 5 bases and J 6 bases, leaving 21 bases between the germline ends. Germline CDR1 is MGHDK and CDR2 is SYGVNS. CDR3 nucleotides: TGTGCCAGCAGTCATTCTAAGGGAACTAGATCCGATACGCAGTATTTT. Protein sequence: CASSHSKGTRSDTQYF.

The genes are TRBV15 and TRBJ2-5; D remains ambiguous. V dropped 5 bases and J dropped 3 bases, with 7 bases sitting between them. CDR3 length equals 12 residues. CDR1 is LNHNV, CDR2 YYDKDF, per germline (reference sequence). The CDR3 protein is CATSRWEETQYF. The CDR3 nucleotides are TGTGCCACCAGCCGGTGGGAAGAGACCCAGTACTTC. The complete variable domain, with remaining parts taken from reference TRBV15 and TRBJ2-5, reads DAMVIQNPRYQVTQFGKPVTLSCSQTLNHNVMYWYQQKSSQAPKLLFHYYDKDFNNEADTPDNFQSRRPNTSFCFLDIRSPGLGDTAMYLCATSRWEETQYFGPGTRLLVL.

The genes are TRBV19 and TRBJ1-1; no firm D call. Germline V CDR1 and CDR2: LNHDA, SQIVND (reference sequence). V lost 5 bases and J lost 5, with 12 bases in between. This CDR3 region has 13 residues. This CDR3 is CASSQDPGTEAFF. The CDR3 DNA sequence: TGTGCCAGTAGTCAAGACCCCGGGACTGAAGCTTTCTTT.

The chain combines TRBV3-1 (or the pseudogene TRBV3-2) with TRBJ2-2; unclear D gene. Trimming removed 8 bases from V and 1 base from J, with 5 bases in between. Per the germline V gene, CDR1 is LGHDT and CDR2 is YNNKEL (reference sequence). The CDR3 has 12 amino acids. The CDR3 protein is CASGMNTGELFF. DNA of the CDR3: TGTGCCAGCGGGATGAACACCGGGGAGCTGTTTTTT.